A selection of T cell receptor beta chains follows, all from one sample in a study of blood T cell repertoires in COVID-19. Produced via immunoSEQ multiplex PCR; TCRdb's table is partial and in-frame only. The table records roughly 80,000 clones, more than 75% of them present only once. Sequences were obtained from peripheral blood. These TCRs come from a human donor in a cohort sampled during active COVID-19. Each CDR3 is given with its conserved first and last residue. D genes are given only for firm matches. Size is stated for part of the rows, as once, few or many counts, or as a class when the clone is expanded.

j_call v_call clone_size d_call cdr3_nt cdr3_aa
TRBJ1-1 TRBV19 NA NA TGTGCCAGTACCAAAACCCCTGGAGCGGGGGGGGACACTGAAGCTTTCTTT CASTKTPGAGGDTEAFF
TRBJ2-7 TRBV6-5 NA TRBD2 TGTGCCAGCAGAGTAGCGGGGGGGTACTCCTACGAGCAGTACTTC CASRVAGGYSYEQYF
TRBJ1-5 TRBV19 NA NA TGTGCCAGTAAGCCCCTCCTTCCACCCTATAGCAATCAGCCCCAGCATTTT CASKPLLPPYSNQPQHF
TRBJ2-1 TRBV7-2 NA NA TGTGCCAGCAGCTTAGCATCAGGGGCCACCTACAATGAGCAGTTCTTC CASSLASGATYNEQFF
TRBJ1-4 TRBV2 NA TRBD1 TGTGCCAGCAGGCCCCCCTGGACAGGATCTAATGAAAAACTGTTTTTT CASRPPWTGSNEKLFF
TRBJ1-1 TRBV14 NA NA TGTGCCAGCAGCCTCCTGCCGGGACAAAAGAACACTGAAGCTTTCTTT CASSLLPGQKNTEAFF
TRBJ1-3 TRBV28 NA NA TGTGCCAGCAGTGCAGGCTCTGGAAACACCATATATTTT CASSAGSGNTIYF
TRBJ2-1 TRBV19 few TRBD2 TGTGCCAGTAACATAGCGGGGCGCTCCTACAATGAGCAGTTCTTC CASNIAGRSYNEQFF
TRBJ2-6 TRBV18 NA NA TGTGCCAGCTCACCGGTCGGGGTCCTGACTTTC CASSPVGVLTF
TRBJ2-5 TRBV28 NA NA TGTGCCAGCAGTTTAGGAGGGTCGGGAAAGACCCAGTACTTC CASSLGGSGKTQYF
TRBJ1-3 TRBV5-4 NA TRBD1 TGTGCCAGCAGCTCGGACAGGGACCCTTTCTCTGGAAACACCATATATTTT CASSSDRDPFSGNTIYF
TRBJ1-1 TRBV7-9 once NA TGTGCCAGCAGCTTAAGGGGGTTGAACACTGAAGCTTTCTTT CASSLRGLNTEAFF
TRBJ1-2 TRBV29-1 NA TRBD1 TGCAGCGGGGACGAACAGGGGCCCCACACCTTC CSGDEQGPHTF
TRBJ2-7 TRBV11-2 NA TRBD2 TGTGCCAGCAGCTTAGTTGTGGGACTAGGGGCCTACGAGCAGTACTTC CASSLVVGLGAYEQYF
TRBJ1-1 TRBV11-1 NA NA TGTGCCAGCAGTTCAGGGATGAACACTGAAGCTTTCTTT CASSSGMNTEAFF
TRBJ2-7 TRBV28 NA TRBD1 TGTGCCAGCAGTACAAGACAGGGCTACGAGCAGTACTTC CASSTRQGYEQYF
TRBJ1-3 TRBV12-3/TRBV12-4 NA NA TGTGCCAGCGGACAGTCCACTGGAAACACCATATATTTT CASGQSTGNTIYF
TRBJ2-3 TRBV7-6 NA TRBD2 TGTGCCAGCAGCTCAACAGCGGGGTACCACAATGATCCAGATACGCAGTATTTT CASSSTAGYHNDPDTQYF
TRBJ2-7 TRBV19 NA NA TGTGCCAGTACCCCCGGGACACAGTTCGAGCAGTACTTC CASTPGTQFEQYF
TRBJ1-6 TRBV18 NA NA TGTGCCAGCTCCCAAGACAAGTATAATTCACCCCTCCACTTT CASSQDKYNSPLHF
TRBJ1-3 TRBV6-5 NA NA TGTGCCAGCAGTTCAGGTGGAAACACCATATATTTT CASSSGGNTIYF
TRBJ2-1 TRBV5-1 NA TRBD1 TGCGCCAGCAGCTTGGGACAGGGGTTCTACAATGAGCAGTTCTTC CASSLGQGFYNEQFF
TRBJ1-2 TRBV10-3 once NA TGTGCCATCAGCGAGAGGGGGGGCGACAACTATGGCTACACCTTC CAISERGGDNYGYTF
TRBJ2-5 TRBV28 NA TRBD1 TGTGCCAGCAGTTCTGCTCCGGGACAGGGATTGGCCCAGTACTTC CASSSAPGQGLAQYF
TRBJ2-7 TRBV6-2/TRBV6-3 NA NA TGTGCCAGCAGTTACGCGGCGTCGAGCTCCTACGAGCAGTACTTC CASSYAASSSYEQYF
TRBJ2-5 TRBV5-1 few NA TGCGCCAGCAGCTTGGTATCTCAAAAGCGGGAGACCCAGTACTTC CASSLVSQKRETQYF
TRBJ2-6 TRBV5-5 NA NA TGTGCCAGCAGCTTGGTCGGGGGTCCCCTCTCTGGGGCCAACGTCCTGACTTTC CASSLVGGPLSGANVLTF
TRBJ2-4 TRBV6-5 NA NA TGTGCCAGCAAACGGGACTCTCAAGCGATTCAGTACTTC CASKRDSQAIQYF
TRBJ1-1 TRBV3-1/TRBV3-2 NA NA TGTGCCAGCAGCTCCCAGGGGTTGGTGGGTACTGAAGCTTTCTTT CASSSQGLVGTEAFF
TRBJ2-2 TRBV28 NA TRBD2 TGTGCCAGCCTTTCGGGGGGGAAGAACACCGGGGAGCTGTTTTTT CASLSGGKNTGELFF
TRBJ2-7 TRBV7-2 NA NA TGTGCCAGCAGCTTAGGGATAATGAGGCAATTCTCCTACGAGCAGTACTTC CASSLGIMRQFSYEQYF
TRBJ2-1 TRBV12-2 NA NA TGTGCAAGTCGCTCCCATTTAGCGGGGGCCTCCTACAATGAGCAGTTCTTC CASRSHLAGASYNEQFF
TRBJ1-2 TRBV7-3 few NA TGTGCCAGCAGCTTCCAGGGTGGGTTCTACACCTTC CASSFQGGFYTF
TRBJ2-7 TRBV6-5 NA TRBD1 TGTGCCAGCAGTTACGACAGGGCGACCTACGAGCAGTACTTC CASSYDRATYEQYF
TRBJ1-4 TRBV28 NA NA TGTGCCAGCAACCCGGGGGGGGTCCTGCTTGGGGAAAAACTGTTTTTT CASNPGGVLLGEKLFF
TRBJ2-1 TRBV19 once NA TGTGCCAGTAGTACCGTGGGGGGGGCGAGTGAGCAGTTCTTC CASSTVGGASEQFF
TRBJ1-6 TRBV3-1/TRBV3-2 NA NA TGTGCCAGCAGCCCGCACCAGGCCTATAATTCACCCCTCCACTTT CASSPHQAYNSPLHF
TRBJ2-3 TRBV5-1 NA TRBD1 TGCGCCAGCAGCTTGGGCAGGGGGCCAGATACGCAGTATTTT CASSLGRGPDTQYF
TRBJ2-2 TRBV5-1 NA NA TGCGCCAGCAGCTTGGCCCTGCTAGCGTCAACCGGGGAGCTGTTTTTT CASSLALLASTGELFF
TRBJ2-2 TRBV24-1 few NA TGTGCCACCAGTGCGACGGAACCGCGGACCGGGGAGCTGTTTTTT CATSATEPRTGELFF
TRBJ1-4 TRBV6-5 NA NA TGTGCCAGCAACTCCAGGCGACCCACTAATGAAAAACTGTTTTTT CASNSRRPTNEKLFF
TRBJ1-5 TRBV5-1 NA NA TGCGCCAGCAGGTTGACCGTGGAGGATAGCAATCAGCCCCAGCATTTT CASRLTVEDSNQPQHF